Described below is a single T cell receptor (beta chain) sequence and its context. The antigen remains unidentified. The sample comes from a study of shared clonotypes between healthy human individuals. Study conclusions and caveats: When compared with the clonotypes that were shared by all four sorted-subset donors, the non-shared clonotypes turned out to have lower generation probabilities. Naive CD4 clonotype sharing across four donors was roughly 5%.

This CDR3 has 15 residues. V lost 4 bases to trimming and J lost 2 bases, with 15 bases between them. The germline CDR1 and CDR2 sequences are SEHNR and FQNEAQ (reference sequence). Only in-frame clones appear in the TCRdb table, and some are missing; sequencing was by immunoSEQ multiplex PCR. The sample has fewer than 350,000 clones; around nine tenths are singletons. The sequencing sample was made of memory CD8+ T cells sorted from blood. Subset meaning: CD45RO+ cells pooled with CCR7-negative TemRA cells. This chain joins TRBV7-9 and TRBJ2-7; TRBD1 is a possible D gene (5 bases). The receptor was isolated from a man younger than 35 in good health. The CDR3 DNA follows: TGTGCCAGCAGCTCCCGCTCAGGGCCCACCTACGAGCAGTACTTC. Translated, it gives CASSSRSGPTYEQYF. The variable domain in full, with the rest retrieved from reference TRBV7-9 and TRBJ2-7, is DTGVSQNPRHKITKRGQNVTFRCDPISEHNRLYWYRQTLGQGPEFLTYFQNEAQLEKSRLLSDRFSAERPKGSFSTLEIQRTEQGDSAMYLCASSSRSGPTYEQYFGPGTRLTVT.